The source of this TCR beta chain is a study of T cells in localized non-small cell lung cancer. Overall study results and limits: There was higher T cell clonality in uninvolved adjacent lung than in tumor, and it was highest there. When the top 100 tumor clones were examined, a median approximately 57 of them also appeared in the adjacent lung, which was paired and uninvolved.

Concerning this clone: Its antigen is currently unknown.

Only in-frame clones appear in the TCRdb table, and some are missing; sequencing was by immunoSEQ multiplex PCR. Of more than 15,000 clones in the sample, more than 75% were seen once. The TCR comes from an older male donor with stage I lung adenocarcinoma. Sequences were derived from peripheral blood, sampled before any cancer treatment.

CDR3 residues: CASSAYEATDTQYF. DNA for the CDR3: TGTGCCAGCAGTGCCTACGAAGCCACAGATACGCAGTATTTT. V is TRBV6-1 and J is TRBJ2-3; D remains unclear. With 4 bases removed from V and 2 bases from J, the gap between germline ends came to 10 bases. The CDR3 length is 14 residues. Per germline, CDR1 MNHNS and CDR2 SASEGT.